This TCR beta chain was sequenced for a study of CD8+ T cells in alopecia areata. Sequencing relied on a cDNA template that was reverse transcribed from extracted RNA. Produced via immunoSEQ multiplex PCR; TCRdb's table is partial and in-frame only. The data contain 150,000 to 200,000 clones, 50% to 65% of them seen just once; the ten biggest clones take up approximately 10%. Details on this clone: Its antigen is unidentified.

Study-wide results and limits: Sequencing of scalp samples also captures resident alphabeta T cells of normal skin. TCRs were shared less clearly across patients than in mice, possibly for HLA-related reasons. Significant decreases in scalp clonality and expanded CD8+ clones followed tofacitinib treatment.

Germline CDR1 and CDR2: LNHDA and SQIVND (reference sequence). Between the trimmed V and J ends, which lost 5 bases and 2 bases, there was a span of 9 bases. The CDR3 runs to 13 residues. Treatment indicated: oral pan-JAK inhibitor, 5-10 mg twice daily. The sequence came from a human donor with alopecia areata. The sequenced sample was CD8+ T cells sorted from blood, obtained at week 24, from a patient treated with tofacitinib. J is TRBJ1-1 and V is TRBV19, with a tentative D call TRBD1 (6 bases). CDR3: CASSLQGNTEAFF. The CDR3 nucleotides are TGTGCCAGTAGTCTACAGGGAAACACTGAAGCTTTCTTT.